The 10 T cell receptor beta chains in this list originate from one sample, sequenced in a study of blood T cell repertoires in COVID-19. Clones were read by immunoSEQ multiplex PCR, and TCRdb kept only the in-frame ones, dropping some. The sample carries over 130,000 clones, 85% recorded once. Sequenced input: peripheral blood. The receptors originated from a man aged 50 or older with acute or convalescent COVID-19.

The chain couples TRBV2 to TRBJ1-4; TRBD1 agrees at 11 bases. With V trimmed by 6 bases and J by 7 bases, 4 bases remained unmatched. The germline V gene encodes CDR1 SNHLY and CDR2 FYNNEI. The CDR3 sequence is 14 residues long. The CDR3 sequence is CASRSGTGGEKLFF. The CDR3, as DNA: TGTGCCAGCAGATCCGGGACAGGGGGTGAAAAACTGTTTTTT.

A single count supports this clone. This chain connects TRBV28 to TRBJ1-4; TRBD1 matches 7 bases. Trimming at V came to 7 bases and at J to 5 bases, leaving 7 bases not matched to a gene. The germline CDR1 and CDR2 sequences are MDHEN and SYDVKM. CDR3 length: 14 residues. This CDR3 reads CASTSGQSNEKLFF. The CDR3 DNA sequence: TGTGCCAGCACCTCGGGACAGTCCAATGAAAAACTGTTTTTT.

This clone has a handful of counts. The chain is built from TRBV6-6 and TRBJ1-1; 7 bases line up with TRBD1. CDR1 is MNHNY, CDR2 SVGAGI, per germline (reference sequence). J was trimmed by 5 bases and V by 4 bases; bases with no gene match: 4. CDR3 length: 13 amino acids. CDR3 sequence (DNA): TGTGCCAGCAGTTCCCCAGGGGGGACTGAAGCTTTCTTT. Translation: CASSSPGGTEAFF.

The J gene is TRBJ1-4, the V gene TRBV6-1; TRBD1 agrees at 8 bases. Losses at the gene ends were 3 bases for V and 3 bases for J; bases not matched to a gene: 3. From germline, CDR1 is MNHNS and CDR2 SASEGT. The CDR3 totals 15 residues. In DNA form, the CDR3 reads TGTGCCAGCAGTGATACAGGGGGTTCTAATGAAAAACTGTTTTTT. Amino acids: CASSDTGGSNEKLFF.

This sequence joins TRBV7-3 and TRBJ2-1, with 8 bases identical to TRBD2. This CDR3 has 14 amino acids. Germline V CDR1 and CDR2: SGHTA, FQGTGA. The J segment lost 8 bases and the V segment lost 5 bases, leaving 8 bases of the junction unmatched. The CDR3 reads CASSPRLAIDEQFF. The DNA of the CDR3 is TGTGCCAGCAGCCCGAGACTAGCGATAGATGAGCAGTTCTTC.

This chain uses TRBV6-4 with TRBJ2-5, with TRBD2 matching 10 bases. Losses at the gene ends were 2 bases for V and 5 bases for J; bases not matched to a gene: 8. Germline CDR1 is MRHNA and CDR2 is SNTAGT. This CDR3 has 16 residues. CDR3 sequence (DNA): TGTGCCAGCAGTGACCCGTTTAGCGGGGGGCTCGAGACCCAGTACTTC. Translated, it gives CASSDPFSGGLETQYF.

The rearrangement links TRBV20-1 to TRBJ1-1; TRBD1 agrees at 7 bases. The CDR3 is 11 amino acids. Germline loops: CDR1 DFQATT, CDR2 SNEGSKA (reference sequence). Trimming cost V 5 bases and J 6 bases; bases outside gene matches: 3. The CDR3 DNA reads TGCAGTGCTGCACAGGGGCCTGAAGCTTTCTTT. Its translation: CSAAQGPEAFF.

The J gene is TRBJ2-4, the V gene TRBV4-2, with TRBD2 matching 7 bases. CDR1 LGHNA and CDR2 YNFKEQ come from the germline V gene. Trimming removed 4 bases from V and 11 bases from J; junction bases left unmatched: 8. The CDR3 consists of 13 residues. This CDR3 is CASSLGLGLVQYF. In nucleotides, the CDR3 is TGTGCCAGCAGCCTAGGACTAGGTCTAGTTCAGTACTTC.

The chain has TRBV5-1 and TRBJ2-2; 9 bases agree with TRBD1. CDR3 length: 15 amino acids. Germline V gives CDR1 SGHRS, CDR2 YFSETQ. V lost 2 bases, J lost 7 bases, and 6 bases stayed unmatched. The CDR3 coding sequence is TGCGCCAGCAGCTTACCGGGACAGGGTAGCGGGGAGCTGTTTTTT. Translated, it gives CASSLPGQGSGELFF. The variable domain in full, completed from reference TRBV5-1 and TRBJ2-2, reads KAGVTQTPRYLIKTRGQQVTLSCSPISGHRSVSWYQQTPGQGLQFLFEYFSETQRNKGNFPGRFSGRQFSNSRSEMNVSTLELGDSALYLCASSLPGQGSGELFFGEGSRLTVL.

The gene calls are TRBV20-1 and TRBJ2-4; 8 positions agree with TRBD2. The CDR3 sequence is 17 residues long. Germline CDR1 DFQATT, CDR2 SNEGSKA (reference sequence). V dropped 3 bases and J dropped 0; count of bases not matched to a gene: 10. The DNA for the CDR3 is TGCAGTGCTAGTAGGGTAGCGGGAATATTAGCCAAAAACATTCAGTACTTC. Protein product: CSASRVAGILAKNIQYF.